This T cell receptor beta chain was identified in a study of T cell repertoires in aging, cancer and after chemotherapy. Looking at the study overall: Repeat sampling of healthy donors over several months to years showed clear clonal overlap.

Study outcomes and limitations: Untreated cancer patients had significantly lower blood TCR diversity than age-matched healthy donors. The repertoire data cannot show anything about immunological memory following chemotherapy.

Regarding this clonotype: Its target is unknown.

Peripheral blood genomic DNA, not sorted cells or RNA, was the template. Per germline, CDR1 MNHEY and CDR2 SVGEGT. Trimming cost V 6 bases and J 1 base, with 18 bases left between them. The CDR3 runs to 16 residues. TRB rearrangements spanning V, D and J were amplified using mixed TRB-A/B primers. TCRdb used MiXCR to reprocess the multiplex PCR reads, holding one entry per CDR3 protein. Of some 9,200 distinct CDR3 sequences listed, approximately 54% are singletons. The chain is built from TRBV6-2 or TRBV6-3 and TRBJ2-5, with D perhaps assigned TRBD1 or TRBD2 (6 bases each). The sample comprised blood. This TCR derives from a human donor in good health. DNA for the CDR3: TGTGCCAGCAGCTTGGGGGGCCAGGCGACCCAAGAGACCCAGTACTTC. It codes for CASSLGGQATQETQYF.